These T cell receptor beta chains were read from a single sample in a study of cytomegalovirus exposure and HLA in healthy donors. The table came from immunoSEQ multiplex PCR; TCRdb's copy has only in-frame clones and leaves some out. The data hold roughly 140,000 clones, with around 66% observed a single time. The sample taken for sequencing was PBMCs. These receptors came from a woman in her twenties or thirties in good health and CMV-seropositive. Each CDR3 is given with its conserved first and last residue. Each record gives: clone size, V gene, D gene, J gene, CDR3 length, CDR3 protein, CDR3 DNA. The D gene is left open where the match is weak. Expanded clones get a size class; other rows say once, few or many, or leave the size out.

>NA|TRBV2|TRBD1|TRBJ2-5|13
CASRRDSQETQYF
TGTGCCAGCAGAAGGGACAGCCAAGAGACCCAGTACTTC
>NA|TRBV19|NA|TRBJ1-5|14
CASSFGGGIRPQHF
TGTGCCAGTAGTTTTGGGGGGGGAATTCGGCCCCAGCATTTT
>NA|TRBV10-3|NA|TRBJ2-7|16
CANSRGTLTGPREQYF
TGTGCCAATTCACGGGGCACTTTAACAGGGCCTCGGGAGCAGTACTTC
>once|TRBV19|NA|TRBJ2-1|14
CASSMYRVMGEQFF
TGTGCCAGTAGTATGTACAGGGTGATGGGTGAGCAGTTCTTC
>once|TRBV9|TRBD2|TRBJ2-3|16
CASSVRSSGGADTQYF
TGTGCCAGCAGCGTCAGGTCTAGCGGGGGGGCAGATACGCAGTATTTT
>few|TRBV6-1|NA|TRBJ2-7|12
CATRSGPYEQYF
TGTGCCACCAGGTCGGGTCCCTACGAGCAGTACTTC
>NA|TRBV29-1|TRBD1|TRBJ1-2|13
CSGQDRGGDGYTF
TGCAGCGGCCAGGACAGGGGAGGAGATGGCTACACCTTC
>NA|TRBV2|TRBD1|TRBJ1-2|15
CASSGVTGGNYGYTF
TGTGCCAGCAGTGGCGTGACAGGGGGGAACTATGGCTACACCTTC
>NA|TRBV7-2|NA|TRBJ2-7|13
CASSFDRAYEQYF
TGTGCCAGCAGCTTTGACAGAGCCTACGAGCAGTACTTC
>few|TRBV11-2|NA|TRBJ1-4|16
CASSLEAGWTNEKLFF
TGTGCCAGCAGCTTAGAGGCGGGGTGGACTAATGAAAAACTGTTTTTT
>NA|TRBV6-6|TRBD1|TRBJ2-3|15
CASRYRQGVTDTQYF
TGTGCCAGCAGGTACCGACAGGGGGTCACAGATACGCAGTATTTT
>few|TRBV11-2|NA|TRBJ2-1|12
CASSLLGNEQFF
TGTGCCAGCAGTTTACTAGGCAATGAGCAGTTCTTC
>NA|TRBV7-2|TRBD2|TRBJ2-5|13
CASSLTREVTQYF
TGTGCCAGCAGCTTAACGCGGGAGGTGACCCAGTACTTC
>NA|TRBV7-2|TRBD1|TRBJ2-5|17
CASSLSVSTGERETQYF
TGTGCCAGCAGCTTATCTGTGAGCACAGGGGAACGAGAGACCCAGTACTTC
>few|TRBV29-1|NA|TRBJ2-2|18
CSVYSQLNPTDNTGELFF
TGCAGCGTTTATTCACAACTCAATCCGACAGATAACACCGGGGAGCTGTTTTTT
>NA|TRBV5-6|TRBD1|TRBJ1-2|12
CASSWTGVGYTF
TGTGCCAGCAGCTGGACAGGGGTTGGCTACACCTTC
>NA|TRBV4-1|TRBD2|TRBJ2-2|16
CASSPNRDYQSGELFF
TGCGCCAGCAGTCCGAACCGGGACTACCAGTCCGGGGAGCTGTTTTTT
>NA|TRBV29-1|TRBD1|TRBJ2-7|14
CSVGRGTGGREQYF
TGCAGCGTTGGGAGGGGGACAGGGGGTAGGGAGCAGTACTTC
>NA|TRBV5-1|NA|TRBJ1-1|13
CASRRGLNTEAFF
TGCGCCAGCAGGCGGGGTCTTAACACTGAAGCTTTCTTT
>once|TRBV5-1|TRBD1|TRBJ1-5|15
CASSKTGGGNQPQHF
TGCGCCAGCAGCAAGACAGGGGGAGGCAATCAGCCCCAGCATTTT
>NA|TRBV11-2|NA|TRBJ1-5|14
CASRGTGYNQPQHF
TGTGCCAGCAGGGGAACAGGGTACAATCAGCCCCAGCATTTT
>few|TRBV5-1|NA|TRBJ1-1|14
CASSFHPGNTEAFF
TGCGCCAGCAGCTTTCACCCGGGAAACACTGAAGCTTTCTTT